This T cell receptor beta chain was captured by sequencing in a study of response to subunit inactivated influenza vaccine. The study's findings and limits: The authors suggested that every seasonal influenza vaccination recruits few new T cells.

Germline CDR1 is MDHEN and CDR2 is SYDVKM. This CDR3 contains 13 residues. V lost 2 bases to trimming and J lost 5 bases, with 10 bases between them. In its sample, this clonotype was seen a few times. Its antigen remains unidentified. MiXCR, run by TCRdb on the RT-PCR reads, gives a single entry per CDR3 protein. Among over 750,000 distinct CDR3 sequences, around 20% were seen once, and the ten largest hold around 9.6%. The TCR comes from a man aged 45-65 years who received an inactivated influenza vaccine. This chain joins TRBV28 and TRBJ2-7; a possible D gene is TRBD2 (5 bases). Source: PBMCs from blood, taken more than 4 days after vaccination. The CDR3 nucleotides read TGTGCCAGCAGTTTAGGGAGATCCAACGAGCAGTACTTC. Its translation: CASSLGRSNEQYF.